This T cell receptor (beta chain) was sequenced during a study of response to subunit inactivated influenza vaccine. This clonotype was observed a few times. There are 16 residues in the CDR3. The germline V and J ends were trimmed by 0 bases and 0 bases, with 11 bases remaining between them. Germline lookup yields CDR1 MNHNS and CDR2 SASEGT. TCRdb recomputed calls from the RT-PCR reads with MiXCR, one row per CDR3 protein. The sample lists around 480,000 distinct CDR3 sequences, 11% occurring once. This chain joins TRBV6-1 and TRBJ1-1, with a weak D call TRBD1 (5 bases). The starting material was PBMCs from blood, obtained 45 days after vaccination. The receptor was derived from a man aged 50-59 years who received an inactivated influenza vaccine. The CDR3 protein is CASSEALGHLNTEAFF. In nucleotides, the CDR3 is TGTGCCAGCAGTGAAGCGCTTGGACACCTGAACACTGAAGCTTTCTTT.